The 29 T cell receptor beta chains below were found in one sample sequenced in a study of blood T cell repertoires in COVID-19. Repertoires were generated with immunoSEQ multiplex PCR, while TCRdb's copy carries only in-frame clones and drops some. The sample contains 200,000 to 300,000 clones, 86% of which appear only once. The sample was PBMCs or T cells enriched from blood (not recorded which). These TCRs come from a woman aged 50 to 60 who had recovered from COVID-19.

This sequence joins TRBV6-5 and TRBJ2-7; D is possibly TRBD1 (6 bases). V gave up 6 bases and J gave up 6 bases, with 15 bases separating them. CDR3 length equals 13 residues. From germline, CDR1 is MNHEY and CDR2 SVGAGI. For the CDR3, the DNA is TGTGCCAGCAGCCAAGGACAGAAGTTCGAGCAGTACTTC. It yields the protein CASSQGQKFEQYF.

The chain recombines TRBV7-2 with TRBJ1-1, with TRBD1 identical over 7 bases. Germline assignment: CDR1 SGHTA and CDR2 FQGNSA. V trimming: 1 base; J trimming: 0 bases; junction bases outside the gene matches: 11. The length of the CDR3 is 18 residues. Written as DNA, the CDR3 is TGTGCCAGCAGCTTAGGACGGCAGGGGGGTGGAATGAACACTGAAGCTTTCTTT. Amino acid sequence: CASSLGRQGGGMNTEAFF.

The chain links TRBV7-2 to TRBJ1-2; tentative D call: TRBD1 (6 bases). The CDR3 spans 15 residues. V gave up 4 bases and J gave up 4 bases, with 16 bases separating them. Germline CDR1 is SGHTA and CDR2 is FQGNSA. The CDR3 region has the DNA TGTGCCAGCAGCTCCCAGACGCTCAGGGGCTATGGCTACACCTTC. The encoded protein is CASSSQTLRGYGYTF.

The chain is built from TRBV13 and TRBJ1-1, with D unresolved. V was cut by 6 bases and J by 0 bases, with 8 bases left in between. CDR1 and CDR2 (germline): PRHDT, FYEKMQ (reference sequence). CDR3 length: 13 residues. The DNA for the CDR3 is TGTGCCAGCAGTTTACACTTGAACACTGAAGCTTTCTTT. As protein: CASSLHLNTEAFF.

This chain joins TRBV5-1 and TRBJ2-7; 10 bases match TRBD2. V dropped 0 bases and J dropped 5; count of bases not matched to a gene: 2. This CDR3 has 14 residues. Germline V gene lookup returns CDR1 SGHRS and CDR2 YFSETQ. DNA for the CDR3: TGCGCCAGCAGCTTGGGACTAGCGGGCCACGAGCAGTACTTC. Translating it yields CASSLGLAGHEQYF.

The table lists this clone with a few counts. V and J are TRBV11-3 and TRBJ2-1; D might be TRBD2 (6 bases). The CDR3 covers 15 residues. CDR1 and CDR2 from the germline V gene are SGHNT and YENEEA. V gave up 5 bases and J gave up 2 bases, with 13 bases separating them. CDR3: CASSTVEGAYNEQFF. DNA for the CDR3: TGTGCCAGCAGCACAGTGGAGGGAGCCTACAATGAGCAGTTCTTC.

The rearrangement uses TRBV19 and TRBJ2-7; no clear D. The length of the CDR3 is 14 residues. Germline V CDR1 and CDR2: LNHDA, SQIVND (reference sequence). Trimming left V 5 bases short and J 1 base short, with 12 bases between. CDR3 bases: TGTGCCAGTAGTGCCCAGTTACGTTCCTACGAGCAGTACTTC. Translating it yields CASSAQLRSYEQYF.

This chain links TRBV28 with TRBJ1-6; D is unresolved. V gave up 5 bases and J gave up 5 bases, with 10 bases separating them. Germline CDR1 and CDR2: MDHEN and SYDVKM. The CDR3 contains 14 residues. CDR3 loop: CASSLQSHNSPLHF. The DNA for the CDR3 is TGTGCCAGCAGTCTGCAGTCCCATAATTCACCCCTCCACTTT.

Written as DNA, the CDR3 is TGCAGCGGCTACTGGACAAACCAAGAGACCCAGTACTTC. It specifies CSGYWTNQETQYF. The chain uses TRBV29-1 and TRBJ2-5; the D gene is possibly TRBD1 (5 bases). The CDR3 has 13 residues. The germline V gene has CDR1 SQVTM and CDR2 ANQGSEA. The V and J ends lost 7 bases and 0 bases respectively, with 12 bases between them.

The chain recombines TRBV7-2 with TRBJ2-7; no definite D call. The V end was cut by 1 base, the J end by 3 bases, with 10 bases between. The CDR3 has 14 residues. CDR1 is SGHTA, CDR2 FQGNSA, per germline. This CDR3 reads CASSLVVGLYEQYF. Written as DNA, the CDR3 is TGTGCCAGCAGCTTAGTGGTGGGCCTCTACGAGCAGTACTTC.

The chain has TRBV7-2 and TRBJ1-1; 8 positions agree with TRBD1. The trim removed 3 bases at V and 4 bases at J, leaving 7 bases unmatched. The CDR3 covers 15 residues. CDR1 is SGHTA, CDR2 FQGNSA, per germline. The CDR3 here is CASSFATGGSTEAFF. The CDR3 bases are TGTGCCAGCAGCTTCGCAACAGGGGGGAGCACTGAAGCTTTCTTT.

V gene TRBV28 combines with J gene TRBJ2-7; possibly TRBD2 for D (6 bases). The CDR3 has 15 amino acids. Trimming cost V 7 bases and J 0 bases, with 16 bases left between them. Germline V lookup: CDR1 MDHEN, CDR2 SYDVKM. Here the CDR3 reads CASTPASASSYEQYF. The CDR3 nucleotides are TGTGCCAGCACTCCGGCTAGCGCGAGCTCCTACGAGCAGTACTTC. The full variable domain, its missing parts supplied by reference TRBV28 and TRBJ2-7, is DVKVTQSSRYLVKRTGEKVFLECVQDMDHENMFWYRQDPGLGLRLIYFSYDVKMKEKGDIPEGYSVSREKKERFSLILESASTNQTSMYLCASTPASASSYEQYFGPGTRLTVT.

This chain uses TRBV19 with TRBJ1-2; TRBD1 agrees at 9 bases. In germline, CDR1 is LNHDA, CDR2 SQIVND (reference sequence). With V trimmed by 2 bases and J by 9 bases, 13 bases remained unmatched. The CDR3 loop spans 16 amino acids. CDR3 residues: CASSITGGRPTERYTF. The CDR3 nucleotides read TGTGCCAGTAGTATAACAGGGGGCCGTCCGACTGAGCGCTACACCTTC.

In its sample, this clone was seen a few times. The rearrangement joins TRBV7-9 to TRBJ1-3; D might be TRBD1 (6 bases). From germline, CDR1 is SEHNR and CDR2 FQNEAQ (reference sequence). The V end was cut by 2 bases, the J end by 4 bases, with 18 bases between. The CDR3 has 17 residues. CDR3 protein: CASSLQGGTRGGNTIYF. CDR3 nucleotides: TGTGCCAGCAGCTTACAGGGAGGGACACGGGGCGGAAACACCATATATTTT.

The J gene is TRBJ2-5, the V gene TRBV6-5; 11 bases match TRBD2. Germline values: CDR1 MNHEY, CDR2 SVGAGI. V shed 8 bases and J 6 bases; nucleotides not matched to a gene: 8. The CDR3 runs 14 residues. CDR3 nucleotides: TGTGCCAGCCAGACTAGCGGGGTCTTGAAGACCCAGTACTTC. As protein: CASQTSGVLKTQYF.

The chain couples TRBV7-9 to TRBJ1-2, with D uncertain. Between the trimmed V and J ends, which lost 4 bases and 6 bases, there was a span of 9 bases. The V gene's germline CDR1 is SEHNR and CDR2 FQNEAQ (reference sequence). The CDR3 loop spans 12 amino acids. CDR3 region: CASSYRGDGYTF. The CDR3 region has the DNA TGTGCCAGCAGCTACCGGGGAGATGGCTACACCTTC.

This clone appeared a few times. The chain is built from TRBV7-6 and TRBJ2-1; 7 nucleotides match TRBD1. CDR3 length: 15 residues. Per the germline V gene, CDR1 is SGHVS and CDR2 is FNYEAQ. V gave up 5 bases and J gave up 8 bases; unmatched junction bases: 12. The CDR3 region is CASSLRGSITDEQFF. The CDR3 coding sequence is TGTGCCAGCAGCCTCAGGGGGAGCATAACCGATGAGCAGTTCTTC.

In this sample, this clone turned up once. Here the CDR3 DNA reads TGTGCCAGCAGCTCCCCTAGCGGGAGTCCTTACGAGCAGTACTTC. Translation: CASSSPSGSPYEQYF. This chain connects TRBV4-2 to TRBJ2-7, with 10 bases lining up with TRBD2. V lost 5 bases and J lost 4; bases outside the gene matches: 8. The germline V gene has CDR1 LGHNA and CDR2 YNFKEQ. The CDR3 totals 15 residues.

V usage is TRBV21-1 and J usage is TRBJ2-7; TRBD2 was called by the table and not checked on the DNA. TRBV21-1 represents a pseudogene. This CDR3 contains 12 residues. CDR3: CARYGDFYEQYF. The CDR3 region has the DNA TGTGCCAGATATGGTGACTTTTACGAGCAGTACTTC.

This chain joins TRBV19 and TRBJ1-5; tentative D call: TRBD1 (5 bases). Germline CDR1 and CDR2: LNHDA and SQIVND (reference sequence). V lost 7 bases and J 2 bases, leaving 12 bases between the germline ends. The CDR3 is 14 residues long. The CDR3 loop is CASTPRGGNQPQHF. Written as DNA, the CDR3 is TGTGCCAGTACCCCCCGGGGGGGCAATCAGCCCCAGCATTTT.

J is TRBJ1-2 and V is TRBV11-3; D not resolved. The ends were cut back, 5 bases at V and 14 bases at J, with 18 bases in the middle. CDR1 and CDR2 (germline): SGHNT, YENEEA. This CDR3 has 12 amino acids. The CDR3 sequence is CASSTWTSEKTF. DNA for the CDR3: TGTGCCAGCAGCACGTGGACTTCGGAGAAAACCTTC.

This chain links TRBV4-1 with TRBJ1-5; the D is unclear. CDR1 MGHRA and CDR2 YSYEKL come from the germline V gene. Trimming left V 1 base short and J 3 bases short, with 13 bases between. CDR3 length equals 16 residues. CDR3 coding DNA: TGCGCCAGCAGCCAAGTGGCAGTTGCTTACAATCAGCCCCAGCATTTT. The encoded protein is CASSQVAVAYNQPQHF.

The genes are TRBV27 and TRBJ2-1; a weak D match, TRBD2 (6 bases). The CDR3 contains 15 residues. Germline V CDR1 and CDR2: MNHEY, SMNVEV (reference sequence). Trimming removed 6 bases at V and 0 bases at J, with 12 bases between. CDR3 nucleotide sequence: TGTGCCAGCAGGTTAGCGGCTAGCTCCTACAATGAGCAGTTCTTC. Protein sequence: CASRLAASSYNEQFF.

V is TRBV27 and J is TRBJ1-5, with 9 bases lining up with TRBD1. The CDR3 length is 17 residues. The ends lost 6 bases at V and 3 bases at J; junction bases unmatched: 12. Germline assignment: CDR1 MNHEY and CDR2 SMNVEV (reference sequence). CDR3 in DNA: TGTGCCAGCAGCACAGTACATGGGACAGGGATCAATCAGCCCCAGCATTTT. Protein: CASSTVHGTGINQPQHF.

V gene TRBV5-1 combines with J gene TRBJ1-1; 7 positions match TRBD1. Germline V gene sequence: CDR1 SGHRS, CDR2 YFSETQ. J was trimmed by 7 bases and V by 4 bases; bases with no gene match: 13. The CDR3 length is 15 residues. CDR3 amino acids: CASSPGDSPYVEAFF. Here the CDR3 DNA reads TGCGCCAGCAGCCCCGGGGACAGCCCGTATGTTGAAGCTTTCTTT.

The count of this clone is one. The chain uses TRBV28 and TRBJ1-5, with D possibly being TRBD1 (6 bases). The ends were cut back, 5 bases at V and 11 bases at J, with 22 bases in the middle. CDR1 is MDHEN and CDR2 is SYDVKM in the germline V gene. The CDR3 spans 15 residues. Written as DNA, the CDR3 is TGTGCCAGCAGTAGCGCCGGGACAACGGTTATGGCCCAGCATTTT. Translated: CASSSAGTTVMAQHF. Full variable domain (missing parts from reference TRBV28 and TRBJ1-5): DVKVTQSSRYLVKRTGEKVFLECVQDMDHENMFWYRQDPGLGLRLIYFSYDVKMKEKGDIPEGYSVSREKKERFSLILESASTNQTSMYLCASSSAGTTVMAQHFGDGTRLSIL.

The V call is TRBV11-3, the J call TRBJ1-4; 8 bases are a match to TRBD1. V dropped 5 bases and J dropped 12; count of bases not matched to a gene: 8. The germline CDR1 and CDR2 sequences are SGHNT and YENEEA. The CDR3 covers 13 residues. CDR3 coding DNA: TGTGCCAGCAGCACATTGTTGACAGGGGAACTGTTTTTT. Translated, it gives CASSTLLTGELFF.

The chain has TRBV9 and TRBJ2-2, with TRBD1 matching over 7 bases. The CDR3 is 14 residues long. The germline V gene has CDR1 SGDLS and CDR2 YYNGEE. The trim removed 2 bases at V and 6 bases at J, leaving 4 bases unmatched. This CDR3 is CASSVRQGSGELFF. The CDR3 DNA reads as TGTGCCAGCAGCGTCCGACAGGGTTCCGGGGAGCTGTTTTTT.

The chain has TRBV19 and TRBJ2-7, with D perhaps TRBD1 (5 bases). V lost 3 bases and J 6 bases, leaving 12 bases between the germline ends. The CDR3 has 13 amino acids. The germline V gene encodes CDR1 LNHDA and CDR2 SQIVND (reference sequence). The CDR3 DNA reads TGTGCCAGTAGTATGGCCATAAGGGGCGAGCAGTACTTC. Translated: CASSMAIRGEQYF.